This T cell receptor (beta chain) was found in a study of blood T cell repertoires in COVID-19. Study at large: COVID-19 samples from acute and convalescent phases originated in the United States, Italy and Spain. T cells, B-cell-depleted T cells, or PBMCs provided the cDNA or gDNA that served as material.

V was pared by 4 bases and J by 4 bases, with 13 bases between. The germline CDR1 and CDR2 sequences are LNHDA and SQIVND (reference sequence). The CDR3 is 14 residues long. Participants were placed into cohorts based on the clinical history they reported. In the authors' workflow: Counts of nucleated cells, estimated from reference gene primer amplification, were obtained. The repertoire was sequenced with immunoSEQ multiplex PCR; TCRdb's copy has only in-frame clones and lacks some. V and J calls and clone size are those listed in that table; D and trimming were worked out from the DNA. The sample holds about 400,000 clones, about 85% seen once.

The receptor was isolated from a woman aged 18-35 years with acute COVID-19. Material for sequencing was PBMCs or T cells enriched from blood (not recorded which). The rearrangement joins TRBV19 to TRBJ1-2, with a weak D call TRBD1 (6 bases). The DNA for the CDR3 is TGTGCCAGTAGTAAAACAGGGTCGGGCTATGGCTACACCTTC. It is translated as CASSKTGSGYGYTF.